The rows below give T cell receptor beta chains drawn from one sample of a study of vaccination and CD4 T cells after COVID-19. MiXCR was run by TCRdb on the PCR reads, yielding one entry per CDR3 protein. Among about 14,000 distinct CDR3 sequences listed, 44% were seen once. These TCRs' antigens remain unknown. The sequenced sample consisted of CD4+ T cells from blood, cultured in vitro. The receptors here all came from a human donor who had recovered from COVID-19. The CDR3 runs from the conserved cysteine through the conserved F or W. The D gene is left open where the match is weak. Only some rows state a clone size, as once, few, many or a class for expanded clones.

V gene	D gene	J gene	CDR3 length	clone size	CDR3 protein	CDR3 DNA
TRBV15	.	TRBJ2-5	16	.	CATSRAGSGEQETQYF	TGTGCCACCAGCAGGGCTGGGAGTGGGGAACAAGAGACCCAGTACTTC
TRBV5-4	TRBD1	TRBJ2-3	16	.	CASRETPQGPRDTQYF	TGTGCCAGCAGAGAGACGCCACAGGGGCCTAGAGATACGCAGTATTTT
TRBV6-1	TRBD2	TRBJ2-7	15	.	CASSSLSGKSYEQYF	TGTGCCAGCAGCTCACTTAGCGGGAAATCCTACGAGCAGTACTTC
TRBV10-3	.	TRBJ2-5	13	few	CAIRDHGEETQYF	TGTGCCATCAGGGACCACGGGGAGGAGACCCAGTACTTC
TRBV5-1	TRBD2	TRBJ2-5	16	.	CASSLGRTSGRETQYF	TGCGCCAGCAGCTTGGGCCGGACTAGCGGGAGGGAGACCCAGTACTTC
TRBV7-9	.	TRBJ1-1	12	once	CASSFYRAEAFF	TGTGCCAGCAGCTTTTATCGGGCTGAAGCTTTCTTT
TRBV4-1	TRBD2	TRBJ2-7	17	.	CASSQNFILADYYEQYF	TGCGCCAGCAGCCAAAATTTTATCCTAGCGGACTACTACGAGCAGTACTTC
TRBV19	TRBD1	TRBJ2-2	15	.	CASSIEGQGYGELFF	TGTGCCAGTAGTATTGAGGGACAGGGGTACGGGGAGCTGTTTTTT
TRBV20-1	TRBD2	TRBJ2-3	17	.	CSARARTSGRVPDTQYF	TGCAGTGCTAGAGCCCGAACTAGCGGGAGGGTACCAGATACGCAGTATTTT
TRBV20-1	.	TRBJ2-2	14	few	CSARNSANTGELFF	TGCAGTGCTAGAAACAGTGCGAACACCGGGGAGCTGTTTTTT
TRBV5-1	.	TRBJ2-1	15	few	CASSLLGSSYNEQFF	TGCGCCAGCAGCTTGTTAGGGAGCTCCTACAATGAGCAGTTCTTC
TRBV11-3	.	TRBJ1-6	14	few	CASSQGQFNSPLHF	TGTGCCAGCAGCCAAGGACAGTTTAATTCACCCCTCCACTTT
TRBV18	TRBD1	TRBJ1-2	13	once	CASSPRDSDGYTF	TGTGCCAGCTCACCCCGGGACAGCGATGGCTACACCTTC
TRBV28	TRBD2	TRBJ2-7	15	medium-sized	CASSLGLAGSYEQYF	TGTGCCAGCAGTTTGGGCCTAGCGGGGTCCTACGAGCAGTACTTC
TRBV6-2/TRBV6-3	TRBD2	TRBJ2-6	15	few	CASSQTSPGANVLTF	TGTGCCAGCAGCCAGACTAGCCCTGGGGCCAACGTCCTGACTTTC
TRBV6-1	.	TRBJ2-1	16	.	CASSESQQGVYNEQFF	TGTGCCAGCAGTGAATCTCAACAGGGCGTATACAATGAGCAGTTCTTC
TRBV10-2	TRBD1	TRBJ2-3	14	.	CASSERWTGDTQYF	TGCGCCAGCAGTGAGCGCTGGACAGGGGATACGCAGTATTTT
TRBV29-1	TRBD1	TRBJ1-1	14	.	CSVDPQGVGTEAFF	TGCAGCGTTGACCCACAGGGGGTAGGGACTGAAGCTTTCTTT
TRBV28	TRBD1	TRBJ1-1	14	.	CASSFGTGSTEAFF	TGTGCCAGCAGTTTTGGGACAGGGAGCACTGAAGCTTTCTTT
TRBV6-2/TRBV6-3	.	TRBJ1-6	12	.	CASSYTGSPLHF	TGTGCCAGCAGTTACACGGGTTCACCCCTCCACTTT
TRBV6-5	.	TRBJ2-7	12	.	CASSYRAVEQYF	TGTGCCAGCAGTTACCGGGCTGTCGAGCAGTACTTC
TRBV30	.	TRBJ1-2	12	few	CAWRGRNYGYTF	TGTGCCTGGAGAGGGCGGAACTATGGCTACACCTTC
TRBV5-4	TRBD1	TRBJ1-2	15	few	CASSPGTGVDYGYTF	TGTGCCAGCAGTCCCGGGACAGGGGTCGACTATGGCTACACCTTC
TRBV7-9	TRBD1	TRBJ1-1	13	few	CASSLQGAAEAFF	TGTGCCAGCAGCCTACAGGGGGCGGCTGAAGCTTTCTTT
TRBV28	.	TRBJ1-5	13	few	CASSFGRNQPQHF	TGTGCCAGCAGCTTCGGGCGCAATCAGCCCCAGCATTTT
TRBV11-2	.	TRBJ2-2	14	.	CASSSDLPTGELFF	TGTGCCAGCAGCTCAGACCTCCCCACCGGGGAGCTGTTTTTT
TRBV20-1	TRBD1	TRBJ2-5	13	.	CSAARGPKETQYF	TGCAGTGCCGCCAGGGGGCCAAAAGAGACCCAGTACTTC
TRBV6-2/TRBV6-3	.	TRBJ1-5	17	.	CASSYSRAGYSNQPQHF	TGTGCCAGCAGTTACTCCCGGGCAGGGTATAGCAATCAGCCCCAGCATTTT
TRBV7-2	.	TRBJ2-3	15	.	CASSLASQGRDTQYF	TGTGCCAGCAGCTTAGCATCCCAGGGGAGGGATACGCAGTATTTT
TRBV20-1	.	TRBJ2-7	13	.	CSGVTTADYEQYF	TGCAGTGGAGTGACCACCGCGGATTACGAGCAGTACTTC
TRBV10-1	TRBD1	TRBJ1-5	16	.	CASSKGQALRNQPQHF	TGCGCCAGCAGTAAGGGACAGGCCTTAAGGAATCAGCCCCAGCATTTT